What follows are 21 T cell receptor beta chains derived from one specimen sequenced in a study of cytotoxic CD8 clonotypes in ibrutinib-treated CLL. Sequencing was performed with immunoSEQ multiplex PCR; in TCRdb, only in-frame clones are kept and a portion is missing. This table has tens of thousands of clones, 49% appearing once. This sample comprised PBMCs, obtained before ibrutinib treatment. These receptors all stem from a human donor with chronic lymphocytic leukemia.

The chain uses TRBV10-2 and TRBJ1-3; D may be TRBD1 (5 bases). CDR1 is WSHSY and CDR2 is SAAADI in the germline V gene. This CDR3 has 14 residues. V was cut by 3 bases and J by 4 bases, with 10 bases left in between. DNA for the CDR3: TGCGCCAGCAGTGAAGGGGCGCCGGGAAACACCATATATTTT. This gives the protein CASSEGAPGNTIYF.

This clone occurred a few times. V gene TRBV7-8 combines with J gene TRBJ1-3; D is perhaps TRBD1 (6 bases). The V end lost 1 base, the J end lost 2 bases, and 18 bases lay between the germline ends. CDR1 SGHVS and CDR2 FQNEAQ come from the germline V gene. This CDR3 region has 18 residues. CDR3 nucleotide sequence: TGTGCCAGCAGCTTAGATCGTTTGCAGGGGCGCACTGGAAACACCATATATTTT. Its protein is CASSLDRLQGRTGNTIYF.

The rearrangement uses TRBV11-3 and TRBJ2-1; 11 bases agree with TRBD2. Germline V gene data show CDR1 as SGHNT and CDR2 as YENEEA. V shed 5 bases, J shed 3 bases, and the junction held 3 bases outside the gene matches. The CDR3 has 15 residues. CDR3 sequence (DNA): TGTGCCAGCAGCAGACTAGCGGGGCTCTACAATGAGCAGTTCTTC. This gives the protein CASSRLAGLYNEQFF.

In this sample, this clone turned up once. The rearrangement uses TRBV11-3 and TRBJ2-1; possible D gene TRBD2, 6 bases. This CDR3 spans 15 amino acids. Trimming removed 7 bases at V and 5 bases at J, with 18 bases between. From germline, CDR1 is SGHNT and CDR2 YENEEA. The CDR3 DNA sequence: TGTGCCAGCACCCCGAATATACTAGCTGACAATGAGCAGTTCTTC. It encodes CASTPNILADNEQFF.

The chain couples TRBV9 to TRBJ2-7, with 12 bases matching TRBD2. The CDR3 sequence is 17 residues long. J gave up 0 bases and V 4 bases, and 8 bases lay outside the gene matches. From germline, CDR1 is SGDLS and CDR2 YYNGEE. DNA of the CDR3: TGTGCCAGCAGCCCAGGACTAGCGGGGCCACTCTCCTACGAGCAGTACTTC. This encodes CASSPGLAGPLSYEQYF.

The chain is built from TRBV18 and TRBJ2-6; weak D call: TRBD1 (5 bases). The CDR3 spans 17 residues. Germline-derived CDR1 and CDR2 are KGHSH and LQKENI. V gave up 0 bases and J gave up 3 bases, with 12 bases separating them. CDR3 DNA sequence: TGTGCCAGCTCACCACCTAATAGGGGCGGTGGGGCCAACGTCCTGACTTTC. It encodes CASSPPNRGGGANVLTF.

There are a few counts of this clone. The chain carries TRBV7-9 and TRBJ1-1, with D uncertain. V gave up 6 bases and J gave up 5 bases, with 16 bases separating them. Germline lookup yields CDR1 SEHNR and CDR2 FQNEAQ (reference sequence). CDR3 length: 14 residues. The CDR3: CASRLTGGWTEAFF. The CDR3 DNA reads TGTGCCAGCAGATTGACCGGAGGGTGGACTGAAGCTTTCTTT. Complete variable domain (other parts from reference TRBV7-9 and TRBJ1-1): DTGVSQNPRHKITKRGQNVTFRCDPISEHNRLYWYRQTLGQGPEFLTYFQNEAQLEKSRLLSDRFSAERPKGSFSTLEIQRTEQGDSAMYLCASRLTGGWTEAFFGQGTRLTVV.

This clone has only a few counts. The chain links TRBV28 to TRBJ2-7; no firm D call. The CDR3 has 15 amino acids. With 4 bases removed from V and 4 bases from J, the gap between germline ends came to 17 bases. Germline CDR1 and CDR2: MDHEN and SYDVKM. This CDR3 is CASSSLFAHHYEQYF. Written as DNA, the CDR3 is TGTGCCAGCAGTTCACTCTTCGCACACCATTACGAGCAGTACTTC.

The rearrangement joins TRBV5-1 to TRBJ2-7; TRBD2 matches 12 bases. V was pared by 4 bases and J by 4 bases, with 6 bases of the junction left unmatched. The germline V gene has CDR1 SGHRS and CDR2 YFSETQ. CDR3 length equals 15 residues. CDR3 amino acids: CASSPRTSGAYEQYF. The CDR3 nucleotides read TGCGCCAGCAGCCCGCGGACTAGCGGGGCTTACGAGCAGTACTTC.

This chain uses TRBV7-8 with TRBJ2-7, with 12 positions matching TRBD2. Germline trimming cut 5 bases from V and 2 bases from J; bases unmatched to any gene: 4. Germline assignment: CDR1 SGHVS and CDR2 FQNEAQ. CDR3 length: 15 residues. This CDR3 reads CASSALAGGPYEQYF. CDR3 nucleotide sequence: TGTGCCAGCAGCGCCCTAGCGGGGGGGCCCTACGAGCAGTACTTC.

This clone was found a few times. V and J are TRBV6-5 and TRBJ2-4; possibly TRBD2 for D (6 bases). The V end was cut by 2 bases, the J end by 6 bases, with 8 bases between. Per germline, CDR1 MNHEY and CDR2 SVGAGI. The length of the CDR3 is 13 residues. The CDR3 DNA reads TGTGCCAGCAGTTACGGGGGACTAAACATTCAGTACTTC. Protein: CASSYGGLNIQYF.

There are a few counts of this clone. The rearrangement uses TRBV6-1 and TRBJ2-7; D tentatively reads TRBD1 or TRBD2 (7 bases each). The CDR3 loop spans 17 amino acids. The V gene lost 1 base and the J gene lost 2 bases, with 18 bases spanning the gap. Germline CDR1 MNHNS, CDR2 SASEGT. The CDR3, as DNA: TGTGCCAGCAGTGAAGACAGGGGAGGGAGTCATACCTACGAGCAGTACTTC. Protein product: CASSEDRGGSHTYEQYF.

There are a few counts of this clone. The genes are TRBV18 and TRBJ1-3; a weak D match, TRBD1 (5 bases). CDR3 length: 16 residues. Germline CDR1 reads KGHSH; CDR2 reads LQKENI. Trimming shortened V by 1 base and J by 0 bases, and 10 bases separated the two germline ends. This chain's CDR3 is CASSPRGGTSGNTIYF. CDR3 coding DNA: TGTGCCAGCTCACCACGGGGAGGGACCTCTGGAAACACCATATATTTT.

This clone was detected only a few times. The rearrangement joins TRBV25-1 to TRBJ2-5; 7 nucleotides align to TRBD2. Germline CDR1 and CDR2: MGHDK and SYGVNS. CDR3 length: 14 residues. V shed 6 bases, J shed 9 bases, and the junction held 13 bases outside the gene matches. The CDR3 sequence is CASRKSSGGGPQYF. CDR3 nucleotides: TGTGCCAGCAGAAAAAGCAGCGGCGGGGGTCCCCAGTACTTC.

This chain links TRBV4-1 with TRBJ1-5, with D unresolved. Trimming took off 5 bases at V and 5 bases at J, with 19 bases between the two ends. The CDR3 covers 16 residues. CDR1 is MGHRA, CDR2 YSYEKL, per germline. The CDR3 DNA follows: TGCGCCAGCAGCTCCAGCGCTGGAAGAGGGCATCAGCCCCAGCATTTT. It is translated as CASSSSAGRGHQPQHF.

This sequence joins TRBV7-2 and TRBJ1-5; D is ambiguous. The ends were cut back, 4 bases at V and 3 bases at J, with 13 bases in the middle. Germline V gives CDR1 SGHTA, CDR2 FQGNSA. The CDR3 is 15 amino acids. The CDR3 DNA sequence: TGTGCCAGCAGCTCCCACGGAAATGCCAATCAGCCCCAGCATTTT. Its translation: CASSSHGNANQPQHF.

This clone was seen more than once but under ten times. This sequence joins TRBV20-1 and TRBJ1-4, with D uncertain. V lost 2 bases, J lost 6 bases, and 4 bases lay in between. CDR3 length equals 11 residues. Per germline, CDR1 DFQATT and CDR2 SNEGSKA (reference sequence). Here the CDR3 reads CSARFDEKLFF. DNA for the CDR3: TGCAGTGCTAGATTTGATGAAAAACTGTTTTTT.

The chain links TRBV7-6 to TRBJ2-3; D remains unclear. Germline-derived CDR1 and CDR2 are SGHVS and FNYEAQ. V was pared by 1 base and J by 0 bases, with 2 bases between. The CDR3 runs to 13 residues. CDR3 sequence: CASSLGSTDTQYF. In nucleotides, the CDR3 is TGTGCCAGCAGCTTAGGGAGCACAGATACGCAGTATTTT. Filled out from reference TRBV7-6 and TRBJ2-3, the complete variable domain reads GAGVSQSPRYKVTKRGQDVALRCDPISGHVSLYWYRQALGQGPEFLTYFNYEAQQDKSGLPNDRFSAERPEGSISTLTIQRTEQRDSAMYRCASSLGSTDTQYFGPGTRLTVL.

Note on this clone: The junction departs from the called germline gene at one end, perhaps through a read error. CDR3 in amino acids: CASSQDRGDIQYF. Written as DNA, the CDR3 is TGTGCTAGCAGCCAAGACAGGGGAGACATTCAGTACTTC. V gene TRBV7-7 combines with J gene TRBJ2-4; 8 nucleotides align to TRBD1. The CDR3 has 13 amino acids. Germline V lookup: CDR1 SSHAT, CDR2 FNYEAQ (reference sequence).

J is TRBJ2-3 and V is TRBV19, with D unclear. V was clipped by 5 bases and J by 1 base, with 10 bases between them. Looked up from germline, CDR1 is LNHDA and CDR2 is SQIVND (reference sequence). CDR3 size: 14 residues. CDR3 amino acids: CASSETGGTDTQYF. In nucleotides, the CDR3 is TGTGCCAGTAGTGAGACTGGCGGCACAGATACGCAGTATTTT.

This clone was picked up a small number of times. This rearrangement joins TRBV10-2 to TRBJ1-4, with a weak D call TRBD1 (6 bases). Germline V gives CDR1 WSHSY, CDR2 SAAADI. CDR3 length equals 14 residues. Trimming took off 3 bases at V and 5 bases at J, with 10 bases between the two ends. As DNA, the CDR3 is TGCGCCAGCAGTGACAACAGGGAAAATGAAAAACTGTTTTTT. It translates to CASSDNRENEKLFF.